A selection of T cell receptor beta chains follows, all from one sample in a study of T-cell memory formation after mild COVID-19. Each CDR3 protein is one row after TCRdb ran MiXCR on the 5' RACE reads. The data contain some 69,000 distinct CDR3 sequences, about a sixth of them singletons. Sequencing was done on a sample of PBMCs or a T cell subset sorted from them (not recorded which). These receptor sequences come from an adult woman who had mild COVID-19 (a few samples of this study predate the infection). Cell type and time point are not known. Both conserved end residues are part of each CDR3. The order of the fields is D gene, J gene, V gene, clone size, CDR3 protein, CDR3 DNA. The D gene is left open where the match is weak. Size is stated for part of the rows, as once, few or many counts, or as a class when the clone is expanded.

D gene: TRBD2
J gene: TRBJ2-3
V gene: TRBV7-2
clone size: .
CDR3 protein: CASSPLSGGGDTQYF
CDR3 DNA: TGTGCCAGCAGTCCGCTTAGCGGGGGGGGAGATACGCAGTATTTT

D gene: TRBD2
J gene: TRBJ2-3
V gene: TRBV5-4
clone size: few
CDR3 protein: CASSLSAGGLPDTQYF
CDR3 DNA: TGTGCCAGCAGCTTGTCGGCGGGAGGGCTTCCAGATACGCAGTATTTT

D gene: .
J gene: TRBJ2-1
V gene: TRBV4-3
clone size: few
CDR3 protein: CASSPGRAQYNEQFF
CDR3 DNA: TGCGCCAGCAGCCCCGGAAGGGCGCAATACAATGAGCAGTTCTTC

D gene: .
J gene: TRBJ2-4
V gene: TRBV25-1
clone size: few
CDR3 protein: CASSEGGGRAILAKNIQYF
CDR3 DNA: TGTGCCAGCAGTGAGGGAGGCGGAAGAGCGATACTAGCCAAAAACATTCAGTACTTC

D gene: TRBD2
J gene: TRBJ2-7
V gene: TRBV11-2
clone size: .
CDR3 protein: CASSFVTSGPSYEQYF
CDR3 DNA: TGTGCCAGCAGCTTCGTTACTAGCGGGCCTTCCTACGAGCAGTACTTC

D gene: TRBD2
J gene: TRBJ2-7
V gene: TRBV7-2
clone size: .
CDR3 protein: CASSPLAGGNEQYF
CDR3 DNA: TGTGCCAGCAGCCCCCTAGCGGGAGGTAACGAGCAGTACTTC

D gene: .
J gene: TRBJ2-7
V gene: TRBV5-1
clone size: few
CDR3 protein: CASSYQGFSYEQYF
CDR3 DNA: TGCGCCAGCAGCTACCAGGGGTTCTCCTACGAGCAGTACTTC

D gene: TRBD2
J gene: TRBJ2-7
V gene: TRBV12-5
clone size: few
CDR3 protein: CASGFLAGETYEQYF
CDR3 DNA: TGTGCTAGTGGTTTCCTAGCGGGGGAGACCTACGAGCAGTACTTC

D gene: .
J gene: TRBJ2-3
V gene: TRBV11-3
clone size: .
CDR3 protein: CASSLDSARATDTQYF
CDR3 DNA: TGTGCCAGCAGCTTAGATTCCGCCCGGGCTACAGATACGCAGTATTTT

D gene: .
J gene: TRBJ2-7
V gene: TRBV4-1
clone size: .
CDR3 protein: CASSQDRSYEQYF
CDR3 DNA: TGCGCCAGCAGCCAAGATCGATCCTACGAGCAGTACTTC

D gene: .
J gene: TRBJ2-1
V gene: TRBV18
clone size: .
CDR3 protein: CASSPQFSDNDQFF
CDR3 DNA: TGTGCCAGCTCACCACAGTTCTCCGACAATGACCAGTTCTTC

D gene: TRBD1
J gene: TRBJ1-5
V gene: TRBV6-6
clone size: few
CDR3 protein: CASSQQGFGNQPQHF
CDR3 DNA: TGTGCCAGCAGTCAACAGGGGTTCGGCAATCAGCCCCAGCATTTT

D gene: TRBD2
J gene: TRBJ2-1
V gene: TRBV29-1
clone size: .
CDR3 protein: CSVSGGSGHEQFF
CDR3 DNA: TGCAGCGTAAGCGGGGGCTCCGGGCATGAGCAGTTCTTC

D gene: TRBD1
J gene: TRBJ2-2
V gene: TRBV7-9
clone size: .
CDR3 protein: CASSLVGQLSGELFF
CDR3 DNA: TGTGCCAGCAGCTTAGTGGGACAGCTTTCGGGGGAGCTGTTTTTT

D gene: .
J gene: TRBJ2-1
V gene: TRBV5-1
clone size: .
CDR3 protein: CASSLTGFSYNEQFF
CDR3 DNA: TGCGCCAGCAGCTTGACAGGGTTCTCCTACAATGAGCAGTTCTTC

D gene: TRBD1
J gene: TRBJ1-1
V gene: TRBV15
clone size: few
CDR3 protein: CATYDREGTEAFF
CDR3 DNA: TGTGCCACCTACGACAGGGAAGGAACTGAAGCTTTCTTT

D gene: .
J gene: TRBJ2-1
V gene: TRBV7-9
clone size: few
CDR3 protein: CASSNSGSYNEQFF
CDR3 DNA: TGTGCCAGCAGCAACTCGGGCTCCTACAATGAGCAGTTCTTC

D gene: .
J gene: TRBJ2-3
V gene: TRBV28
clone size: .
CDR3 protein: CASILLSGGTDTQYF
CDR3 DNA: TGTGCCAGCATCCTTCTTTCGGGGGGCACAGATACGCAGTATTTT

D gene: TRBD1
J gene: TRBJ2-3
V gene: TRBV4-3
clone size: .
CDR3 protein: CASSQEDRGLNSGTDTQYF
CDR3 DNA: TGCGCCAGCAGCCAAGAAGACAGGGGGCTTAATTCGGGCACAGATACGCAGTATTTT

D gene: TRBD2
J gene: TRBJ2-5
V gene: TRBV4-1
clone size: .
CDR3 protein: CASSQGERGAQETQYF
CDR3 DNA: TGCGCCAGCAGCCAAGGAGAGCGGGGGGCGCAAGAGACCCAGTACTTC

D gene: TRBD2
J gene: TRBJ2-3
V gene: TRBV2
clone size: few
CDR3 protein: CASSELGTSGGTTDTQYF
CDR3 DNA: TGTGCCAGCAGTGAGTTAGGGACCAGCGGGGGCACCACAGATACGCAGTATTTT

D gene: TRBD2
J gene: TRBJ2-7
V gene: TRBV7-9
clone size: .
CDR3 protein: CASSIASGSGNPYEQYF
CDR3 DNA: TGTGCCAGCAGCATCGCATCGGGTAGCGGGAACCCCTACGAGCAGTACTTC

D gene: .
J gene: TRBJ1-1
V gene: TRBV5-6
clone size: .
CDR3 protein: CASSLGDMNTEAFF
CDR3 DNA: TGTGCCAGCAGCTTGGGGGACATGAACACTGAAGCTTTCTTT

D gene: .
J gene: TRBJ1-1
V gene: TRBV2
clone size: few
CDR3 protein: CASSEALQRFNTEAFF
CDR3 DNA: TGTGCCAGCAGTGAAGCGCTTCAAAGATTTAACACTGAAGCTTTCTTT

D gene: .
J gene: TRBJ1-2
V gene: TRBV4-1
clone size: .
CDR3 protein: CASSQDHGNSLNYGYTF
CDR3 DNA: TGCGCCAGCAGCCAAGATCATGGTAACAGCCTTAACTATGGCTACACCTTC

D gene: TRBD1
J gene: TRBJ2-7
V gene: TRBV9
clone size: few
CDR3 protein: CASSGDRGSHEQYF
CDR3 DNA: TGTGCCAGCAGCGGGGACAGGGGGTCCCACGAGCAGTACTTC

D gene: .
J gene: TRBJ2-7
V gene: TRBV7-2
clone size: few
CDR3 protein: CASSFPAGRDEQYF
CDR3 DNA: TGTGCCAGCAGCTTCCCGGCGGGGCGCGACGAGCAGTACTTC

D gene: .
J gene: TRBJ2-1
V gene: TRBV7-8
clone size: .
CDR3 protein: CASSPNPNEQFF
CDR3 DNA: TGTGCCAGCAGCCCCAACCCCAATGAGCAGTTCTTC

D gene: .
J gene: TRBJ1-5
V gene: TRBV30
clone size: .
CDR3 protein: CACSGIGNQPQHF
CDR3 DNA: TGTGCCTGTTCCGGGATCGGGAATCAGCCCCAGCATTTT

D gene: .
J gene: TRBJ1-4
V gene: TRBV23-1
clone size: .
CDR3 protein: CATHGSLRQQPAGANEKLFF
CDR3 DNA: .

D gene: .
J gene: TRBJ1-4
V gene: TRBV4-3
clone size: .
CDR3 protein: CASSQDGGAGEKLFF
CDR3 DNA: TGCGCCAGCAGCCAAGACGGGGGCGCGGGTGAAAAACTGTTTTTT

D gene: .
J gene: TRBJ2-7
V gene: TRBV4-2
clone size: .
CDR3 protein: CASSHYAGYEQYF
CDR3 DNA: TGTGCCAGCAGCCATTACGCGGGCTACGAGCAGTACTTC

D gene: .
J gene: TRBJ2-7
V gene: TRBV4-1
clone size: .
CDR3 protein: CASSQGHRPYEQYF
CDR3 DNA: TGCGCCAGCAGCCAAGGGCACAGGCCCTACGAGCAGTACTTC

D gene: .
J gene: TRBJ2-7
V gene: TRBV24-1
clone size: many
CDR3 protein: CATPGEGRTSYEQYF
CDR3 DNA: TGTGCCACCCCCGGCGAGGGCCGAACCTCCTACGAGCAGTACTTC

D gene: .
J gene: TRBJ2-7
V gene: TRBV7-9
clone size: few
CDR3 protein: CASSRADYEQYF
CDR3 DNA: TGTGCCAGCAGCAGGGCGGACTACGAGCAGTACTTC

D gene: .
J gene: TRBJ2-1
V gene: TRBV9
clone size: .
CDR3 protein: CASSKGGGPRSYNEQFF
CDR3 DNA: TGTGCCAGCAGCAAAGGCGGTGGGCCCCGATCCTACAATGAGCAGTTCTTC

D gene: .
J gene: TRBJ2-7
V gene: TRBV5-4
clone size: .
CDR3 protein: CASSLALDGSEEQYF
CDR3 DNA: TGTGCCAGCAGCTTGGCCCTAGATGGTTCGGAGGAGCAGTACTTC

D gene: .
J gene: TRBJ2-1
V gene: TRBV29-1
clone size: few
CDR3 protein: CSVEFSYNEQFF
CDR3 DNA: TGCAGCGTTGAGTTCAGTTACAATGAGCAGTTCTTC

D gene: TRBD2
J gene: TRBJ2-7
V gene: TRBV12-3/TRBV12-4
clone size: .
CDR3 protein: CASSLSSGGPYEQYF
CDR3 DNA: TGTGCCAGCAGTTTATCAAGCGGGGGGCCCTACGAGCAGTACTTC

D gene: .
J gene: TRBJ2-5
V gene: TRBV9
clone size: .
CDR3 protein: CASSVADRSAETQYF
CDR3 DNA: TGTGCCAGCAGCGTAGCCGACAGGTCCGCGGAGACCCAGTACTTC

D gene: .
J gene: TRBJ2-5
V gene: TRBV20-1
clone size: many
CDR3 protein: CSARDPGWETQYF
CDR3 DNA: TGCAGTGCTAGAGACCCAGGTTGGGAGACCCAGTACTTC

D gene: TRBD2
J gene: TRBJ2-3
V gene: TRBV6-6
clone size: .
CDR3 protein: CASERLAQRGPTDTQYF
CDR3 DNA: TGTGCCAGCGAACGCCTGGCCCAGCGGGGGCCTACAGATACGCAGTATTTT

D gene: TRBD2
J gene: TRBJ2-1
V gene: TRBV7-9
clone size: .
CDR3 protein: CASSLEVREGDNEQFF
CDR3 DNA: TGTGCCAGCAGCTTAGAGGTCCGGGAGGGTGACAATGAGCAGTTCTTC

D gene: TRBD1
J gene: TRBJ2-7
V gene: TRBV29-1
clone size: .
CDR3 protein: CSVGVLPGGYEQYF
CDR3 DNA: TGCAGCGTTGGGGTACTCCCAGGGGGCTACGAGCAGTACTTC

D gene: TRBD2
J gene: TRBJ2-1
V gene: TRBV12-3/TRBV12-4
clone size: few
CDR3 protein: CASSSGTSDRGEQFF
CDR3 DNA: TGTGCCAGCAGTTCCGGGACTAGCGATAGGGGTGAGCAGTTCTTC

D gene: .
J gene: TRBJ1-4
V gene: TRBV4-2
clone size: .
CDR3 protein: CASSMYEKLFF
CDR3 DNA: TGTGCCAGCAGCATGTACGAAAAACTGTTTTTT

D gene: .
J gene: TRBJ2-7
V gene: TRBV9
clone size: .
CDR3 protein: CASSAAGGSDEQYF
CDR3 DNA: TGTGCCAGCAGCGCCGCCGGGGGCTCGGACGAGCAGTACTTC

D gene: TRBD1
J gene: TRBJ1-2
V gene: TRBV19
clone size: .
CDR3 protein: CASSSTTGGDGYTF
CDR3 DNA: TGTGCCAGTAGTTCAACGACAGGGGGCGATGGCTACACCTTC

D gene: .
J gene: TRBJ2-7
V gene: TRBV29-1
clone size: .
CDR3 protein: CSVYSGREQYF
CDR3 DNA: TGCAGCGTTTATTCAGGGAGGGAGCAGTACTTC

D gene: .
J gene: TRBJ2-7
V gene: TRBV7-8
clone size: many
CDR3 protein: CASSPGLSGEQYF
CDR3 DNA: TGTGCCAGCAGCCCGGGACTTTCGGGGGAGCAGTACTTC

D gene: .
J gene: TRBJ2-3
V gene: TRBV7-9
clone size: .
CDR3 protein: CASSLPTDRLNVDTQYF
CDR3 DNA: TGTGCCAGCAGCTTACCCACGGACCGGCTCAATGTGGATACGCAGTATTTT

D gene: .
J gene: TRBJ2-3
V gene: TRBV30
clone size: .
CDR3 protein: CAWSVLGSGRRTDTQYF
CDR3 DNA: TGTGCCTGGAGTGTACTCGGCTCAGGTCGTCGCACAGATACGCAGTATTTT

D gene: .
J gene: TRBJ1-1
V gene: TRBV7-6
clone size: .
CDR3 protein: CASSLSGGNTEAFF
CDR3 DNA: TGTGCCAGCAGCTTATCCGGGGGGAACACTGAAGCTTTCTTT

D gene: .
J gene: TRBJ2-7
V gene: TRBV7-9
clone size: few
CDR3 protein: CASSAPTGAQYF
CDR3 DNA: TGTGCCAGCAGCGCCCCTACAGGCGCGCAGTACTTC

D gene: .
J gene: TRBJ2-3
V gene: TRBV7-9
clone size: few
CDR3 protein: CASSLTDSTDTQYF
CDR3 DNA: TGTGCCAGCAGCTTAACCGACTCCACAGATACGCAGTATTTT

D gene: .
J gene: TRBJ2-7
V gene: TRBV7-2
clone size: .
CDR3 protein: CASSPGAGSSYEQYF
CDR3 DNA: TGTGCCAGCAGCCCTGGGGCGGGGAGCTCCTACGAGCAGTACTTC

D gene: TRBD2
J gene: TRBJ2-2
V gene: TRBV4-2
clone size: .
CDR3 protein: CASSTGTSDTGELFF
CDR3 DNA: TGTGCCAGCAGCACGGGGACTAGCGATACCGGGGAGCTGTTTTTT

D gene: .
J gene: TRBJ2-1
V gene: TRBV7-6
clone size: few
CDR3 protein: CASSLGSAGYYNEQFF
CDR3 DNA: TGTGCCAGCAGCTTAGGTTCGGCGGGATACTACAATGAGCAGTTCTTC